The 20 T cell receptor beta chains presented below share a single source sample, sequenced in a study of cytomegalovirus exposure and HLA in healthy donors. The study ran its PCR with 60 Vbeta and 13 Jbeta primers. The method was immunoSEQ multiplex PCR; TCRdb's version includes in-frame clones alone and lacks a portion of them. The profile covers some 91,000 clones, with roughly three quarters appearing a single time and under 0.8% taken by the ten largest. The material sequenced was PBMCs. These receptors came from a woman aged 55-69 years in good health and CMV-seronegative.

The chain couples TRBV10-3 to TRBJ2-5, with 7 bases fitting TRBD1. This CDR3 is built from 14 residues. V shed 5 bases, J shed 3 bases, and the junction held 6 bases outside the gene matches. Germline V CDR1 and CDR2: ENHRY, SYGVKD. Here the CDR3 DNA reads TGTGCCATCAGTCCGACAGGGAATAAAGAGACCCAGTACTTC. Amino acid sequence: CAISPTGNKETQYF.

This rearrangement joins TRBV10-1 to TRBJ2-1; 10 bases fit TRBD2. V was pared by 3 bases and J by 5 bases, with 1 base of the junction left unmatched. The CDR3 contains 14 residues. Looked up from germline, CDR1 is WNHNN and CDR2 is SYGVQD (reference sequence). The CDR3: CASSDTSGNNEQFF. In nucleotides, the CDR3 is TGCGCCAGCAGTGATACTAGCGGGAACAATGAGCAGTTCTTC.

This clone came up once. V gene TRBV2 combines with J gene TRBJ1-2; the D gene is possibly TRBD1 (6 bases). CDR1 and CDR2 (germline): SNHLY, FYNNEI. Trimming stripped 4 bases from V and 2 bases from J, with 14 bases between. There are 15 residues in the CDR3. The CDR3 DNA sequence: TGTGCCAGCAGTGGGGGGGGCAGAGACAACTATGGCTACACCTTC. It is translated as CASSGGGRDNYGYTF.

The gene calls are TRBV4-1 and TRBJ2-1, with TRBD2 as a possible D gene (6 bases). Germline assignment: CDR1 MGHRA and CDR2 YSYEKL. This CDR3 is built from 15 residues. The V end lost 1 base, the J end lost 10 bases, and 17 bases lay between the germline ends. CDR3 nucleotides: TGCGCCAGCAGCCAAGCTTCCGGGACTTATAACGAGCAGTTCTTC. Protein sequence: CASSQASGTYNEQFF.

This rearrangement joins TRBV7-9 to TRBJ2-3, with 7 nucleotides matching TRBD1. The CDR3 consists of 15 residues. J lost 0 bases, V lost 4 bases, and 4 bases had no gene match. The germline CDR1 and CDR2 sequences are SEHNR and FQNEAQ (reference sequence). CDR3 in DNA: TGTGCCAGCAGCTCCGGACAGGCTAGCACAGATACGCAGTATTTT. Amino acid sequence: CASSSGQASTDTQYF.

The chain joins TRBV4-1 to TRBJ2-5; 12 bases fit TRBD2. The CDR3 has 17 amino acids. V gave up 4 bases and J gave up 1 base; unmatched junction bases: 7. Germline loops: CDR1 MGHRA, CDR2 YSYEKL. In DNA, the CDR3 is TGCGCCAGCAGCCTATTCCTAGCGGGAGGGATCCAAGAGACCCAGTACTTC. This gives the protein CASSLFLAGGIQETQYF.

This clone was observed a few times. The rearrangement joins TRBV2 to TRBJ1-4; 11 nucleotides line up with TRBD1. The CDR3 totals 15 residues. CDR1 is SNHLY and CDR2 is FYNNEI in the germline V gene. The V segment lost 3 bases and the J segment 7 bases; nucleotides outside the gene matches: 4. CDR3 DNA: TGTGCCAGCAGTGAGAGGGACAGGGGGGGTGAAAAACTGTTTTTT. Amino acids: CASSERDRGGEKLFF. Combining the CDR3 with reference TRBV2 and TRBJ1-4 gives the whole variable domain EPEVTQTPSHQVTQMGQEVILRCVPISNHLYFYWYRQILGQKVEFLVSFYNNEISEKSEIFDDQFSVERPDGSNFTLKIRSTKLEDSAMYFCASSERDRGGEKLFFGSGTQLSVL.

The chain joins TRBV28 to TRBJ2-7; 8 bases agree with TRBD1. V lost 6 bases, J lost 0 bases, and 7 bases stayed unmatched. This CDR3 spans 15 amino acids. Germline V CDR1 and CDR2: MDHEN, SYDVKM. CDR3 sequence reads: CASRSPQGASYEQYF. CDR3 coding DNA: TGTGCCAGCAGGTCCCCGCAGGGGGCCTCCTACGAGCAGTACTTC.

The V and J genes are TRBV11-2 and TRBJ2-3, with D unclear. The ends were cut back, 2 bases at V and 2 bases at J, with 8 bases in the middle. Germline assignment: CDR1 SGHAT and CDR2 FQNNGV. The CDR3 spans 14 residues. CDR3 coding DNA: TGTGCCAGCAGCTTAACGGAGCACACAGATACGCAGTATTTT. Translating it yields CASSLTEHTDTQYF.

The chain links TRBV7-9 to TRBJ2-4, with a possible D match to TRBD1 (5 bases). In germline, CDR1 is SEHNR, CDR2 FQNEAQ (reference sequence). The CDR3 consists of 15 residues. The germline V and J ends were trimmed by 5 bases and 0 bases, with 11 bases remaining between them. CDR3 sequence (DNA): TGTGCCAGCAGCGTACAGGATTTAGCCAAAAACATTCAGTACTTC. Its translation is CASSVQDLAKNIQYF.

The V gene is TRBV10-3, the J gene TRBJ1-2; TRBD1 aligns across 7 bases. V lost 6 bases and J lost 4; bases outside the gene matches: 8. The germline V gene encodes CDR1 ENHRY and CDR2 SYGVKD. The CDR3 covers 14 residues. In DNA, the CDR3 is TGTGCCATCAGAGGGACAGAGACCACCTATGGCTACACCTTC. This sequence encodes CAIRGTETTYGYTF.

CDR3 DNA: TGTGCCAGCAGCTTGGCCGCGTCGTGGTACGAGCAGTACTTC. This sequence encodes CASSLAASWYEQYF. This rearrangement joins TRBV5-6 to TRBJ2-7; D ambiguous. Per the germline V gene, CDR1 is SGHDT and CDR2 is YYEEEE. This CDR3 is 14 amino acids long. V lost 0 bases, J lost 4 bases, and 11 bases lay in between.

The CDR3 DNA is TGCGCCAGCAGCCAAGAAGTGGCGGGGGTCCAGCCCCAGCATTTT. Its protein product is CASSQEVAGVQPQHF. The gene calls are TRBV4-3 and TRBJ1-5, with D maybe TRBD1 (5 bases). V lost 0 bases and J 7 bases, leaving 13 bases between the germline ends. The CDR3 has 15 amino acids. Per germline, CDR1 LGHNA and CDR2 YSLEER.

This rearrangement joins TRBV28 to TRBJ2-7; 12 bases line up with TRBD2. The ends lost 3 bases at V and 12 bases at J; junction bases unmatched: 6. Germline CDR1 reads MDHEN; CDR2 reads SYDVKM. The CDR3 extends over 13 amino acids. This CDR3 reads CASSLRLAGERYF. CDR3 DNA: TGTGCCAGCAGTTTGAGACTAGCGGGAGAAAGGTACTTC.

A few counts support this clone. The chain combines TRBV5-6 with TRBJ1-1; TRBD1 might be the D (5 bases). The germline V gene has CDR1 SGHDT and CDR2 YYEEEE. This CDR3 has 13 residues. Trimming removed 0 bases at V and 8 bases at J, with 11 bases between. CDR3 in amino acids: CASSLARQPEAFF. The CDR3 DNA is TGTGCCAGCAGCTTGGCCCGACAGCCCGAAGCTTTCTTT.

J is TRBJ2-1 and V is TRBV25-1, with D perhaps matching TRBD2 (7 bases). V was trimmed by 4 bases and J by 7 bases, leaving 14 bases between them. CDR1 and CDR2 (germline): MGHDK, SYGVNS. This CDR3 contains 14 residues. The CDR3 sequence is CASSGAGRGNEQFF. The CDR3 DNA reads TGTGCCAGCAGTGGGGCAGGGAGGGGGAATGAGCAGTTCTTC.

The chain couples TRBV6-5 to TRBJ1-3; 8 positions agree with TRBD1. J gave up 2 bases and V 5 bases, and 5 bases lay outside the gene matches. This CDR3 comprises 15 residues. Per germline, CDR1 MNHEY and CDR2 SVGAGI. The CDR3 sequence: CASSRQGRAGNTIYF. The CDR3 DNA sequence: TGTGCCAGCAGTCGACAGGGGCGCGCTGGAAACACCATATATTTT.

V is TRBV4-3 and J is TRBJ2-7, with 9 positions matching TRBD1. Losses at the gene ends were 4 bases for V and 2 bases for J; bases not matched to a gene: 6. From germline, CDR1 is LGHNA and CDR2 YSLEER. The CDR3 has 15 amino acids. The CDR3 DNA follows: TGCGCCAGCAGCCTTAACAGGGGGCCCCCCTACGAGCAGTACTTC. Amino acid sequence: CASSLNRGPPYEQYF.

The J gene is TRBJ1-4, the V gene TRBV5-4, with a tentative D call TRBD1 (6 bases). Per the germline V gene, CDR1 is SGHNT and CDR2 is YYREEE (reference sequence). The CDR3 is 14 amino acids. V was clipped by 2 bases and J by 4 bases, with 9 bases between them. The CDR3 sequence is CASSLWGLNEKLFF. The CDR3 bases are TGTGCCAGCAGCTTATGGGGGCTTAATGAAAAACTGTTTTTT.

V and J are TRBV18 and TRBJ2-2, with D possibly TRBD1 on 7 matching bases. The V gene's germline CDR1 is KGHSH and CDR2 LQKENI. The CDR3 totals 16 residues. The V end was cut by 5 bases, the J end by 4 bases, with 17 bases between. CDR3 loop: CASSLTGTQFTGELFF. DNA for the CDR3: TGTGCCAGCTCATTGACAGGGACTCAGTTCACCGGGGAGCTGTTTTTT.